This T cell receptor (beta chain) is from a study of spatial heterogeneity in lung cancer. Overall study results and limits: Ubiquitous and regional expanded TCR counts mirrored ubiquitous and regional nonsynonymous mutation counts, respectively. It was found that expanded intratumoral alpha and beta TCR counts tracked tumor mutation counts.

As for time point: sample taken at primary tumor resection. The input material, whole RNA from tumor, nontumor lung or frozen PBMC, was sequenced unsorted. This clonotype was seen ten or more times. The antigen remains undetermined. Germline values: CDR1 MGHDK, CDR2 SYGVNS. The CDR3 runs to 14 residues. Trimming left V 7 bases short and J 4 bases short, with 16 bases between. Individual TCR cDNA molecules each bore their own unique molecular identifier. TCRdb reprocessed the 5' RACE reads via MiXCR and lists one record per CDR3 protein. The repertoire consists of about 24,000 distinct CDR3 sequences, with around 10% occurring once and the leading ten covering roughly 8.2%.

This TCR was recovered from a male donor with early-stage non-small cell lung cancer. The sequences come from lung tumor tissue, collected at surgery. The chain employs TRBV25-1 and TRBJ2-5; no clear D. The CDR3 sequence is CASNGRIIGETQYF. The CDR3 DNA follows: TGTGCCAGCAATGGACGGATTATCGGAGAGACCCAGTACTTC.